This record looks at one TCR beta chain sequence and its context. This record comes from a study of T cell repertoires in cytomegalovirus infection. Whole-study context: A matching HLA type, together with CMV infection, was signaled by public TCR beta signatures.

The CDR3 length is 15 residues. The ends were cut back, 0 bases at V and 8 bases at J, with 15 bases in the middle. Germline assignment: CDR1 SGHRS and CDR2 YFSETQ. TCRdb re-called the reads through MiXCR, storing one row per CDR3 protein. The data show roughly 200,000 distinct CDR3 sequences, about a sixth seen once. Sequencing was carried out using CD8+ T cells from PBMCs. The origin of this receptor is a human donor in good health (CMV status not recorded). Some clones in this sample may be carry-over from other donors' samples. This chain uses TRBV5-1 with TRBJ2-1; D is possibly TRBD1 (7 bases). CDR3 nucleotides: TGCGCCAGCAGCTTGGGGCAGGGGGGAATGGATGAGCAGTTCTTC. Translating it yields CASSLGQGGMDEQFF.